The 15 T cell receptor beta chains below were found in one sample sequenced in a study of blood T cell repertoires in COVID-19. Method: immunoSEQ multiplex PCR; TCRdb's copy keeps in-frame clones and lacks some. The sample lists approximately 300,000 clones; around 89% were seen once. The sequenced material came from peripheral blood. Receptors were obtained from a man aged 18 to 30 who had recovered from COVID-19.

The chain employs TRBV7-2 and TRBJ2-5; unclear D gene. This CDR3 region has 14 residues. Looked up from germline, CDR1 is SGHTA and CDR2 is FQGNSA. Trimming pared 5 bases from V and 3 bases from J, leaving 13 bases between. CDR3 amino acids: CASSLARLEETQYF. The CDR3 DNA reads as TGTGCCAGCAGCCTCGCGCGGTTAGAAGAGACCCAGTACTTC.

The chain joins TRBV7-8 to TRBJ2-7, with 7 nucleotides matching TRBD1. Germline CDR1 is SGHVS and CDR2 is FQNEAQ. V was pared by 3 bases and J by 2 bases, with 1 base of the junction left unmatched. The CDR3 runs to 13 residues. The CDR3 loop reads CASSLGQPYEQYF. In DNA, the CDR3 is TGTGCCAGCAGCTTGGGACAGCCCTACGAGCAGTACTTC.

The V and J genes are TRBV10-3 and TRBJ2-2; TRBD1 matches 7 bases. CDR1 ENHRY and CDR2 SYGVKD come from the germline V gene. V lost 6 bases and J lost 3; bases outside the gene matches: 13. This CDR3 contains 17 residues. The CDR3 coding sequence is TGTGCCATCAGGGCATCACAGGGGAAAGGGGACACCGGGGAGCTGTTTTTT. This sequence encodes CAIRASQGKGDTGELFF.

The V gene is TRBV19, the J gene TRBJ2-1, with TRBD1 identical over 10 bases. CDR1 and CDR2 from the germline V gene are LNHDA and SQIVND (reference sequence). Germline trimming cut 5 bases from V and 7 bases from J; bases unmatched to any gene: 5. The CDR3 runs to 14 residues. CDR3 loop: CASSEDRGINEQFF. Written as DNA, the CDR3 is TGTGCCAGTAGTGAGGACAGGGGGATAAATGAGCAGTTCTTC.

CDR3 DNA: TGCGCCAGCAGTGAGTCGCGGGGTAGCCATGGCTACACCTTC. This gives the protein CASSESRGSHGYTF. The rearrangement links TRBV10-2 to TRBJ1-2; D is unclear. CDR1 and CDR2 from the germline V gene are WSHSY and SAAADI. The ends were cut back, 0 bases at V and 6 bases at J, with 11 bases in the middle. CDR3 length equals 14 residues.

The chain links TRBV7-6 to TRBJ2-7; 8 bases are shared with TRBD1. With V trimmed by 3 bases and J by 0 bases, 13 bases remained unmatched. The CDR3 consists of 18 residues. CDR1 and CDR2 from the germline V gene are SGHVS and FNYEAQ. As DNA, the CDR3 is TGTGCCAGCAGCTTCGGGGGCAGGGGGCCCCTGATCTCCTACGAGCAGTACTTC. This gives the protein CASSFGGRGPLISYEQYF.

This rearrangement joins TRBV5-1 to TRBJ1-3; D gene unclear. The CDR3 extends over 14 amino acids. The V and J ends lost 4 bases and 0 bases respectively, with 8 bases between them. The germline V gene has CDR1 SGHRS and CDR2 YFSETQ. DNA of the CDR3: TGCGCCAGCAGCGACTCAAGCTCTGGAAACACCATATATTTT. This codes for CASSDSSSGNTIYF.

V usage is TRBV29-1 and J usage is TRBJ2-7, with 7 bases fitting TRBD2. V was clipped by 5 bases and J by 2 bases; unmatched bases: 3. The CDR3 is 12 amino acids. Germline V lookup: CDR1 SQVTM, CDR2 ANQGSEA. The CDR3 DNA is TGCAGCGTTTCAGCGGGAACCTACGAGCAGTACTTC. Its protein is CSVSAGTYEQYF.

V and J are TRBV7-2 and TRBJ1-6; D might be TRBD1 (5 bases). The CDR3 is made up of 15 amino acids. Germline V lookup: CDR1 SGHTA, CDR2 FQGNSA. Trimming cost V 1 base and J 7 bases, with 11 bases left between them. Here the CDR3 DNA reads TGTGCCAGCAGCTTAGTCCCTCACAGGAATTCACCCCTCCACTTT. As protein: CASSLVPHRNSPLHF.

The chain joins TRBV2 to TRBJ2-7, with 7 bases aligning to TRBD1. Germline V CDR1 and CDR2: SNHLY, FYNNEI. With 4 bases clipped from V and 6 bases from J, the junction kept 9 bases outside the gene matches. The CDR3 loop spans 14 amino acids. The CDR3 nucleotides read TGTGCCAGCAGTGTGGAAGGGGGCGCCGCCGAGCAGTACTTC. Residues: CASSVEGGAAEQYF.

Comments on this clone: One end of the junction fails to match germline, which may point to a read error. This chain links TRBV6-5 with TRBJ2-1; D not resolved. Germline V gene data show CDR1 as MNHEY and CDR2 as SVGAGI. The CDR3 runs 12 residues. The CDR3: CASLSSFNEQFF. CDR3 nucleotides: TGTGCCAGCTTGTCTTCCTTCAATGAGCAGTTCTTC.

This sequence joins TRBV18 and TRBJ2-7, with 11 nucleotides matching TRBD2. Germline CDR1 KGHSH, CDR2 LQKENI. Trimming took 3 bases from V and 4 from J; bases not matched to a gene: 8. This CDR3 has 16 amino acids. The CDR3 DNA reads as TGTGCCAGCTCACCGGAGACTAGCGGGATCCTATACGAGCAGTACTTC. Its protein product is CASSPETSGILYEQYF.

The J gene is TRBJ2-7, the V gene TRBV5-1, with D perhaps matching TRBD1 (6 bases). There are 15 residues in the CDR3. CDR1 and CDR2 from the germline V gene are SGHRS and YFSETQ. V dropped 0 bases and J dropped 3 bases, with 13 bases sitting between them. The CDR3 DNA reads TGCGCCAGCAGCTTGGTCTTTCAGGGGCTCTACGAGCAGTACTTC. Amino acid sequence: CASSLVFQGLYEQYF.

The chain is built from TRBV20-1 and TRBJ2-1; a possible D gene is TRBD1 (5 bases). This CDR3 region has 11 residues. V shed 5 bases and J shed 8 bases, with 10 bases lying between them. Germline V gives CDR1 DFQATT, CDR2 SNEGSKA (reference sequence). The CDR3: CSAPWGYEQFF. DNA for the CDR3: TGCAGTGCTCCTTGGGGCTATGAGCAGTTCTTC.

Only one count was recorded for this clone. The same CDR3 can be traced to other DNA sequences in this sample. The CDR3 sequence: CASSPSGVSTDTQYF. DNA for the CDR3: TGTGCCAGTAGTCCGAGCGGGGTTAGCACAGATACGCAGTATTTT. This chain joins TRBV19 and TRBJ2-3, with 7 positions matching TRBD2. Germline CDR1 and CDR2: LNHDA and SQIVND (reference sequence). The CDR3 contains 15 residues. V lost 5 bases and J lost 0; bases outside the gene matches: 5.